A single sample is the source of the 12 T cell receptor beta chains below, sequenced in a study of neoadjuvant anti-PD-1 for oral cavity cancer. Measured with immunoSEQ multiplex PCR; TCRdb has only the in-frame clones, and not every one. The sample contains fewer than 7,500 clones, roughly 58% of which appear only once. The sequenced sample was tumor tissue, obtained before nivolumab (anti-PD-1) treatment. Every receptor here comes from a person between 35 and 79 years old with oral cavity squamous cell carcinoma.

The CDR3 nucleotides read TGTGCCAGCAGTTCCCGGGACGCCGCCTACGAGCAGTACTTC. This gives the protein CASSSRDAAYEQYF. The chain has TRBV7-9 and TRBJ2-7; D assignment may be TRBD1 or TRBD2 (5 bases each). The germline V and J ends were trimmed by 6 bases and 2 bases, with 14 bases remaining between them. CDR3 length: 14 residues. Per germline, CDR1 SEHNR and CDR2 FQNEAQ (reference sequence).

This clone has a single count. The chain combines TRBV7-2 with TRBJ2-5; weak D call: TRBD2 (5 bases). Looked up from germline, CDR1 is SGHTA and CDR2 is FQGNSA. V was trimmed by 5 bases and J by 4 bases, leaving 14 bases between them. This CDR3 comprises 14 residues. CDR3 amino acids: CASSAYGRGETQYF. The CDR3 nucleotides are TGTGCCAGCAGCGCATACGGACGGGGAGAGACCCAGTACTTC. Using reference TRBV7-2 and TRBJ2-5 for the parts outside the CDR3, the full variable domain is GAGVSQSPSNKVTEKGKDVELRCDPISGHTALYWYRQSLGQGLEFLIYFQGNSAPDKSGLPSDRFSAERTGGSVSTLTIQRTQQEDSAVYLCASSAYGRGETQYFGPGTRLLVL.

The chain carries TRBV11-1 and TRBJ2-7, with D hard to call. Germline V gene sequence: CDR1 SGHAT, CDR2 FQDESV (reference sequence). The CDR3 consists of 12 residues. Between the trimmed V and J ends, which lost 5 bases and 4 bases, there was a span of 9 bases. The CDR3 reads CASSPPGYEQYF. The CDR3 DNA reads TGTGCCAGCAGCCCCCCCGGGTACGAGCAGTACTTC.

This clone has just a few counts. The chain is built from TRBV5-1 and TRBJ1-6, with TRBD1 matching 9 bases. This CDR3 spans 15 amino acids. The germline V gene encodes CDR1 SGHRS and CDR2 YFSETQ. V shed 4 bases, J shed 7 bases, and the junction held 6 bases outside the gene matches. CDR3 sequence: CASSTQTGGNSPLHF. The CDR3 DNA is TGCGCCAGCAGCACCCAGACAGGGGGGAATTCACCCCTCCACTTT.

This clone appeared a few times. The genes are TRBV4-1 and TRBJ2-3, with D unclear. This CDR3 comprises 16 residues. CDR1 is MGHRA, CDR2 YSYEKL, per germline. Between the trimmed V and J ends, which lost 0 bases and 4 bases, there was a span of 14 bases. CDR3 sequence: CASSQDTGIRADTQYF. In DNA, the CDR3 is TGCGCCAGCAGCCAAGATACCGGCATTCGGGCAGATACGCAGTATTTT.

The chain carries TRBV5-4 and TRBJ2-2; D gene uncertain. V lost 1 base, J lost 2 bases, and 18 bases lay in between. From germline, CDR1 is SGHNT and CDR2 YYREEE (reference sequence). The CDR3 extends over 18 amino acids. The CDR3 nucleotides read TGTGCCAGCAGCTTGCGGCGTGTAGACCATACTAACACCGGGGAGCTGTTTTTT. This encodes CASSLRRVDHTNTGELFF.

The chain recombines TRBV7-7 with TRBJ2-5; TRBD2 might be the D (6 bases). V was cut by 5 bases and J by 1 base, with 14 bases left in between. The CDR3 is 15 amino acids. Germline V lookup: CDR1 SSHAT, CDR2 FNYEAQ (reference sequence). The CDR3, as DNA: TGTGCCAGCAGCCCGGGAGACTTGTTCCAAGAGACCCAGTACTTC. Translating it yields CASSPGDLFQETQYF.

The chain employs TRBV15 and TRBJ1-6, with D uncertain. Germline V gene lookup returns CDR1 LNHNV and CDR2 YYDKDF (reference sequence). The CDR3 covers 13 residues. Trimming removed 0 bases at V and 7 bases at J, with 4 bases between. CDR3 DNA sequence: TGTGCCACCAGCAGAGATGGGAATTCACCCCTCCACTTT. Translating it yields CATSRDGNSPLHF.

CDR3 region: CASSRGQGWTEAFF. The CDR3 DNA reads TGCGCCAGCAGCAGGGGACAGGGTTGGACTGAAGCTTTCTTT. The chain joins TRBV5-1 to TRBJ1-1; 9 bases map to TRBD1. The CDR3 sequence is 14 residues long. V lost 4 bases to trimming and J lost 5 bases; unmatched junction nucleotides: 6. Germline CDR1 SGHRS, CDR2 YFSETQ.

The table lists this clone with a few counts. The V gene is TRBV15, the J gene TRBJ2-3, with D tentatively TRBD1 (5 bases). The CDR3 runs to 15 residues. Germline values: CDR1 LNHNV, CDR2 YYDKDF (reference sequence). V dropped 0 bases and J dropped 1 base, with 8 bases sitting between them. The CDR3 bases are TGTGCCACCAGCAGAGATGGGGCTGGCACAGATACGCAGTATTTT. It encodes CATSRDGAGTDTQYF.

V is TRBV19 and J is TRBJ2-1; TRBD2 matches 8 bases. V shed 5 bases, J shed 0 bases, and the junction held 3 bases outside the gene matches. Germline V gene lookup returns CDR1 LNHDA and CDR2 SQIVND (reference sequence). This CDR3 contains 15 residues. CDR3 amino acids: CASSSAGGSYNEQFF. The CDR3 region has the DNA TGTGCCAGTAGTTCCGCGGGGGGCTCCTACAATGAGCAGTTCTTC. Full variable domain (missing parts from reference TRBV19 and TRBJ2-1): DGGITQSPKYLFRKEGQNVTLSCEQNLNHDAMYWYRQDPGQGLRLIYYSQIVNDFQKGDIAEGYSVSREKKESFPLTVTSAQKNPTAFYLCASSSAGGSYNEQFFGPGTRLTVL.

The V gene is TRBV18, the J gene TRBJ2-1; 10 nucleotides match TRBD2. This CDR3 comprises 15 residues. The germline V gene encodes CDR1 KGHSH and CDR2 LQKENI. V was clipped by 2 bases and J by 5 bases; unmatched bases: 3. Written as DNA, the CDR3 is TGTGCCAGCTCACCAAGAACTAGCGGGGACAATGAGCAGTTCTTC. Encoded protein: CASSPRTSGDNEQFF.